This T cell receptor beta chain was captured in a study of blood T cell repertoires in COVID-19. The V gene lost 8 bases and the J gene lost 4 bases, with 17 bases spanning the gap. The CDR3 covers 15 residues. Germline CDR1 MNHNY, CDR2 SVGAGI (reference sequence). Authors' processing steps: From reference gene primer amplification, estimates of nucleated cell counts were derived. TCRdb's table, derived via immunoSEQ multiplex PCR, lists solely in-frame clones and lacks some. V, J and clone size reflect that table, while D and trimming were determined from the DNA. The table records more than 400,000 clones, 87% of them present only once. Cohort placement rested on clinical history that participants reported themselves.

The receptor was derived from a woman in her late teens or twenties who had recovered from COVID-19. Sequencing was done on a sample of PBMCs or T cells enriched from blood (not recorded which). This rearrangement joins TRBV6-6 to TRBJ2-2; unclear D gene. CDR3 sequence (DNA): TGTGCCAGCTCTCCCCTCGACTTGACCACCGGGGAGCTGTTTTTT. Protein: CASSPLDLTTGELFF.